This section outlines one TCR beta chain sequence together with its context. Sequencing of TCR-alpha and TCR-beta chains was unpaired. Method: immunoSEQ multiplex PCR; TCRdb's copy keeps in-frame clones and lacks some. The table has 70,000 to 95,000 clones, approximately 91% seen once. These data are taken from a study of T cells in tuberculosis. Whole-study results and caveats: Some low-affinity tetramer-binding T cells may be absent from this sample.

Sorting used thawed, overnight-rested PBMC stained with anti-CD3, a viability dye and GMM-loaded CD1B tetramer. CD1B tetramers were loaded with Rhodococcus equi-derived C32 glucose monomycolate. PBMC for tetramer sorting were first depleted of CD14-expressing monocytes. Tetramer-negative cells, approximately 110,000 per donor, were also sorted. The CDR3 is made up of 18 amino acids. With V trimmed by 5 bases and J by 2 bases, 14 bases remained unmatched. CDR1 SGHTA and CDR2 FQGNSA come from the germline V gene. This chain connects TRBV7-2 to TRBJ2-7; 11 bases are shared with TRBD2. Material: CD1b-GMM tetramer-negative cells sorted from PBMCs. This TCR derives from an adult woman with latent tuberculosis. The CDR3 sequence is CASSLMSVHSGGAYEQYF. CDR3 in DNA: TGTGCCAGCAGCCTCATGTCCGTTCATAGCGGGGGGGCCTACGAGCAGTACTTC.